The present TCR beta chain was sequenced within a study of regulatory T cells in long-lasting Graves disease. Overall study: The study enrolled newly diagnosed Graves' patients on antithyroid drugs under 3 months.

Noted time point: newly diagnosed GD, antithyroid drugs for less than 3 months. Extracted RNA from PBMCs served as the source of the TCR library. This clonotype has just a few counts. V lost 6 bases and J lost 4, with 18 bases in between. The germline gives CDR1 MDHEN, CDR2 SYDVKM. This CDR3 has 15 amino acids. Arm-PCR of CDR3 regions with iRepertoire HTBI primers generated TCR beta libraries. TCRdb processed the multiplex PCR reads anew with MiXCR; each CDR3 protein has one entry. Among roughly 430,000 distinct CDR3 sequences, about a sixth were seen once, and the ten largest hold around a tenth. These records were also assigned to another study, of T cells in Graves' hyperthyroidism and ophthalmopathy. That paper adds: The patients, who ranged from 18 to 65 in age, presented with newly diagnosed hyperthyroidism lasting under 2 months.

Here the sequenced sample was peripheral blood mononuclear cells (PBMCs), taken at new diagnosis, from a patient treated with antithyroid drugs. The gene calls are TRBV28 and TRBJ1-2; D is unclear. The receptor was isolated from a woman in her 30s with Graves disease. The CDR3 DNA reads TGTGCCAGCAGCTTAGAACCGAAACCGACCTATGGCTACACCTTC. Translating gives CASSLEPKPTYGYTF.